Below, 21 T cell receptor beta chains from the same sample are listed, as sequenced in a study of blood T cell repertoires in COVID-19. The protocol was immunoSEQ multiplex PCR, while the TCRdb copy is restricted to in-frame clones and leaves out a portion. In the table there are 180,000 or so clones, about 85% of which are singletons. Sequenced input: peripheral blood. Receptors were obtained from a woman aged 55-70 years with acute or convalescent COVID-19.

The rearrangement joins TRBV30 to TRBJ2-3, with 12 bases fitting TRBD2. V lost 1 base, J lost 11 bases, and 7 bases stayed unmatched. This CDR3 comprises 14 residues. CDR1 and CDR2 from the germline V gene are GTSNPN and SVGIG (reference sequence). The CDR3 DNA reads as TGTGCCTGGAGTGCCCTAGCGGGAGGGCGTAAGCAGTATTTT. Protein sequence: CAWSALAGGRKQYF.

A single count supports this clone. The rearrangement joins TRBV7-2 to TRBJ1-4; 9 positions agree with TRBD1. Unmatched junction bases numbered 6, after V lost 3 bases and J lost 7 bases. CDR1 is SGHTA and CDR2 is FQGNSA in the germline V gene. This CDR3 has 15 amino acids. The CDR3 coding sequence is TGTGCCAGCAGCTTGGGACAGGGATTTTTTGAAAAACTGTTTTTT. Its protein product is CASSLGQGFFEKLFF.

The chain is built from TRBV29-1 and TRBJ1-1; D is possibly TRBD1 (5 bases). The CDR3 runs to 12 residues. Germline lookup yields CDR1 SQVTM and CDR2 ANQGSEA. Trimming left V 4 bases short and J 4 bases short, with 10 bases between. In nucleotides, the CDR3 is TGCAGCGTTGCACAGGTACCCACTGAAGCTTTCTTT. This codes for CSVAQVPTEAFF.

The genes are TRBV27 and TRBJ1-2; 8 bases fit TRBD1. Germline V gene lookup returns CDR1 MNHEY and CDR2 SMNVEV (reference sequence). This CDR3 is 12 amino acids long. V shed 6 bases, J shed 8 bases, and the junction held 5 bases outside the gene matches. This CDR3 is CASSTRTGGYTF. The CDR3 region has the DNA TGTGCCAGCAGCACCCGGACAGGGGGCTACACCTTC.

The CDR3 DNA follows: TGTGCCAGTAGTCCGTCGGGGGGCAACTCCTACGAGCAGTACTTC. Translation: CASSPSGGNSYEQYF. The chain has TRBV19 and TRBJ2-7; D possibly corresponds to TRBD2 (7 bases). CDR1 LNHDA and CDR2 SQIVND come from the germline V gene (reference sequence). Between the trimmed V and J ends, which lost 5 bases and 0 bases, there was a span of 14 bases. The CDR3 covers 15 residues.

This clone showed up just once. The rearrangement uses TRBV9 and TRBJ2-1, with TRBD2 matching 7 bases. Germline trimming cut 0 bases from V and 9 bases from J; bases unmatched to any gene: 3. The CDR3 extends over 13 amino acids. CDR1 is SGDLS and CDR2 is YYNGEE in the germline V gene. This CDR3 reads CASSVGPGGEQFF. The CDR3 bases are TGTGCCAGCAGCGTAGGGCCGGGAGGTGAGCAGTTCTTC.

The DNA for the CDR3 is TGTGCCAGCAGTTACGGGTCGGGGCAGGGGTCTTCACCCCTCCACTTT. This sequence encodes CASSYGSGQGSSPLHF. The chain combines TRBV6-5 with TRBJ1-6; maybe TRBD1 (6 bases). The length of the CDR3 is 16 residues. CDR1 is MNHEY and CDR2 is SVGAGI in the germline V gene. With 2 bases removed from V and 9 bases from J, the gap between germline ends came to 17 bases.

This chain connects TRBV6-1 to TRBJ2-5; 9 bases are a match to TRBD1. Germline V CDR1 and CDR2: MNHNS, SASEGT. This CDR3 spans 21 amino acids. Trimming at V came to 2 bases and at J to 1 base, leaving 20 bases not matched to a gene. The CDR3 spells CASSERGGTGQGLTFQETQYF. CDR3 nucleotides: TGTGCCAGCAGTGAAAGGGGGGGGACGGGACAGGGTTTAACCTTCCAAGAGACCCAGTACTTC.

Here the CDR3 DNA reads TGTGCCAGCTCACCGCTGGGCCCTAGCGGAACCTCCTACAATGAGCAGTTCTTC. Protein: CASSPLGPSGTSYNEQFF. The chain links TRBV18 to TRBJ2-1, with TRBD2 identical over 7 bases. This CDR3 spans 18 amino acids. Germline V lookup: CDR1 KGHSH, CDR2 LQKENI. The trim removed 3 bases at V and 0 bases at J, leaving 11 bases unmatched.

This clone was seen a handful of times. This chain links TRBV11-2 with TRBJ2-1, with D tentatively TRBD2 (6 bases). V was shortened by 5 bases and J by 0 bases, with 8 bases between the two germline ends. The CDR3 has 14 amino acids. CDR1 is SGHAT and CDR2 is FQNNGV in the germline V gene. The CDR3 loop is CASSAGSSYNEQFF. The CDR3 nucleotides are TGTGCCAGCAGCGCGGGGAGCTCCTACAATGAGCAGTTCTTC. The full variable domain, rest sourced from reference TRBV11-2 and TRBJ2-1, is EAGVAQSPRYKIIEKRQSVAFWCNPISGHATLYWYQQILGQGPKLLIQFQNNGVVDDSQLPKDRFSAERLKGVDSTLKIQPAKLEDSAVYLCASSAGSSYNEQFFGPGTRLTVL.

This chain connects TRBV5-1 to TRBJ2-1, with 7 bases that match TRBD1. From germline, CDR1 is SGHRS and CDR2 YFSETQ. V trimming: 4 bases; J trimming: 2 bases; junction bases outside the gene matches: 3. The CDR3 covers 14 residues. The CDR3: CASSPGTAYNEQFF. The CDR3 nucleotides read TGCGCCAGCAGCCCAGGGACAGCCTACAATGAGCAGTTCTTC.

The chain carries TRBV9 and TRBJ2-1; TRBD2 aligns across 11 bases. V shed 4 bases, J shed 2 bases, and the junction held 5 bases outside the gene matches. In germline, CDR1 is SGDLS, CDR2 YYNGEE. This CDR3 contains 16 residues. DNA for the CDR3: TGTGCCAGCAGCCCCATGACTAGCGGGGCCTACAATGAGCAGTTCTTC. It yields the protein CASSPMTSGAYNEQFF.

The chain joins TRBV27 to TRBJ1-5; D perhaps matches TRBD1 (5 bases). There are 15 residues in the CDR3. The germline V and J ends were trimmed by 5 bases and 2 bases, with 13 bases remaining between them. Germline CDR1 MNHEY, CDR2 SMNVEV (reference sequence). The DNA of the CDR3 is TGTGCCAGCAGTGCGCACGGCAGGGGCAATCAGCCCCAGCATTTT. Amino acid sequence: CASSAHGRGNQPQHF.

The chain uses TRBV5-1 and TRBJ2-2, with D perhaps TRBD2 (6 bases). V lost 2 bases and J 6 bases, leaving 11 bases between the germline ends. The CDR3 is 14 amino acids. Germline CDR1 and CDR2: SGHRS and YFSETQ. CDR3 loop: CASSFGGNPGELFF. The CDR3 DNA reads TGCGCCAGCAGCTTCGGCGGGAATCCCGGGGAGCTGTTTTTT.

In this sample, this clone turned up once. The CDR3 nucleotides read TGTGCCAGCAGCACGCTAGCGGGGGACAAAAACATTCAGTACTTC. It translates to CASSTLAGDKNIQYF. V is TRBV5-6 and J is TRBJ2-4, with 10 bases identical to TRBD2. J gave up 3 bases and V 4 bases, and 4 bases lay outside the gene matches. There are 15 residues in the CDR3. CDR1 is SGHDT and CDR2 is YYEEEE in the germline V gene.

In its sample, this clone was seen a few times. V usage is TRBV7-2 and J usage is TRBJ2-3, with 16 nucleotides matching TRBD2. V trimming: 5 bases; J trimming: 4 bases; junction bases outside the gene matches: 6. The CDR3 extends over 17 amino acids. The germline V gene has CDR1 SGHTA and CDR2 FQGNSA. For the CDR3, the DNA is TGTGCCAGCAGCCTAAAAGGGACTAGCGGGAGGGCAGATACGCAGTATTTT. Translation: CASSLKGTSGRADTQYF.

The genes are TRBV19 and TRBJ2-1; 11 bases map to TRBD2. Germline V CDR1 and CDR2: LNHDA, SQIVND (reference sequence). V lost 3 bases to trimming and J lost 9 bases; unmatched junction nucleotides: 13. This CDR3 spans 17 amino acids. As DNA, the CDR3 is TGTGCCAGTAGTATGTCCCGAACTAGCGGGAGCTTCAGTGAGCAGTTCTTC. Protein sequence: CASSMSRTSGSFSEQFF.

The J gene is TRBJ1-1, the V gene TRBV28; the D gene is possibly TRBD1 (6 bases). The CDR3 is made up of 15 amino acids. V was cut by 6 bases and J by 11 bases, with 25 bases left in between. CDR1 MDHEN and CDR2 SYDVKM come from the germline V gene. CDR3 sequence (DNA): TGTGCCAGCAGCCTTTCCAGAATACAGGGTCCAGGCGCTTTCTTT. Translated: CASSLSRIQGPGAFF.

The gene calls are TRBV28 and TRBJ1-1; TRBD1 matches at 9 bases. Germline loops: CDR1 MDHEN, CDR2 SYDVKM. The ends lost 4 bases at V and 7 bases at J; junction bases unmatched: 10. The CDR3 runs to 15 residues. Written as DNA, the CDR3 is TGTGCCAGCAGTTCCCCTACGGGACAGGGAAGTGAAGCTTTCTTT. As protein: CASSSPTGQGSEAFF.

CDR3 nucleotide sequence: TGTGCCAGTAGACTCGACAGGGGATTTTGGCCCCAGCATTTT. Encoded protein: CASRLDRGFWPQHF. This chain connects TRBV19 to TRBJ1-5; TRBD1 matches at 8 bases. CDR3 length: 14 residues. Looked up from germline, CDR1 is LNHDA and CDR2 is SQIVND (reference sequence). With 6 bases clipped from V and 9 bases from J, the junction kept 10 bases outside the gene matches.

The chain joins TRBV25-1 to TRBJ1-4; the D is unclear. Germline CDR1 and CDR2: MGHDK and SYGVNS. The V end was cut by 2 bases, the J end by 4 bases, with 8 bases between. The CDR3 covers 14 residues. The CDR3 coding sequence is TGTGCCAGCAGTGAAGGGCAGAATAATGAAAAACTGTTTTTT. This codes for CASSEGQNNEKLFF.